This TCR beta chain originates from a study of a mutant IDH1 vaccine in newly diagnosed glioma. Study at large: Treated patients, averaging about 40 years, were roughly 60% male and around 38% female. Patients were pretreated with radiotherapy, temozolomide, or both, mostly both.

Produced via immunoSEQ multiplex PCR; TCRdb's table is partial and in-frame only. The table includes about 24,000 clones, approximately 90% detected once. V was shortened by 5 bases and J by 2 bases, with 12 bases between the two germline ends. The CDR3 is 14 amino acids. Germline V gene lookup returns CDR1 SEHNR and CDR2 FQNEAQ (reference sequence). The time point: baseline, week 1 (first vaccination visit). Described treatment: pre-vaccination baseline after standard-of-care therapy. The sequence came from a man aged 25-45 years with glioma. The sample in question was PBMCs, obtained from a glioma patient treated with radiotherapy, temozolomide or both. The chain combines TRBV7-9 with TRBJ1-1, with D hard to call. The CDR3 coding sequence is TGTGCCAGCAGCCCGACACGGGATAACACTGAAGCTTTCTTT. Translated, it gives CASSPTRDNTEAFF.